The 29 T cell receptor beta chains in this list originate from one sample, sequenced in a study of control samples from healthy donors and cancer patients. Method: immunoSEQ multiplex PCR; TCRdb's copy keeps in-frame clones and lacks some. Of about 140,000 clones in the sample, roughly 92% were seen once. The sequenced sample consisted of blood. These receptors originate from a man in his thirties or forties in good health.

The J gene is TRBJ2-2, the V gene TRBV7-3, with D unresolved. This CDR3 contains 15 residues. V lost 2 bases to trimming and J lost 2 bases, with 9 bases between them. Germline values: CDR1 SGHTA, CDR2 FQGTGA. CDR3 DNA: TGTGCCAGCAGCTTAGAAAAAGGTAACACCGGGGAGCTGTTTTTT. Amino acids: CASSLEKGNTGELFF.

The chain has TRBV7-9 and TRBJ2-1, with 9 bases lining up with TRBD2. This CDR3 spans 16 amino acids. Trimming cost V 1 base and J 7 bases; bases outside gene matches: 8. Germline V gene lookup returns CDR1 SEHNR and CDR2 FQNEAQ (reference sequence). In nucleotides, the CDR3 is TGTGCCAGCAGCTTAGAGTTAGCGGGAGAGTTAAATGAGCAGTTCTTC. As protein: CASSLELAGELNEQFF.

V gene TRBV6-2 or TRBV6-3 combines with J gene TRBJ1-1; D is ambiguous. Germline CDR1 is MNHEY and CDR2 is SVGEGT. The CDR3 totals 12 residues. V lost 2 bases to trimming and J lost 12 bases, with 13 bases between them. This CDR3 is CASSYGKRTPFF. CDR3 bases: TGTGCCAGCAGTTACGGCAAACGGACCCCTTTCTTT.

CDR3 sequence reads: CASSPTQGGNQPQHF. The DNA of the CDR3 is TGTGCCAGCAGCCCTACCCAGGGGGGCAATCAGCCCCAGCATTTT. The chain uses TRBV28 and TRBJ1-5, with 7 bases identical to TRBD1. Germline lookup yields CDR1 MDHEN and CDR2 SYDVKM. Losses at the gene ends were 6 bases for V and 2 bases for J; bases not matched to a gene: 7. This CDR3 has 15 amino acids.

This clone was found a few times. The chain carries TRBV2 and TRBJ1-5, with a possible D match to TRBD1 (5 bases). Germline CDR1 SNHLY, CDR2 FYNNEI. The CDR3 runs 16 residues. V lost 4 bases and J 3 bases, leaving 16 bases between the germline ends. CDR3 DNA sequence: TGTGCCAGCAGTGCGTCAGGGAGTGGCGTCAATCAGCCCCAGCATTTT. Its translation is CASSASGSGVNQPQHF.

The gene calls are TRBV19 and TRBJ2-7, with D possibly being TRBD2 (6 bases). CDR1 is LNHDA, CDR2 SQIVND, per germline (reference sequence). V gave up 4 bases and J gave up 4 bases, with 14 bases separating them. The CDR3 covers 14 residues. Here the CDR3 DNA reads TGTGCCAGTAGTACAACGGGACTGAATTACGAGCAGTACTTC. Protein: CASSTTGLNYEQYF.

The CDR3 nucleotides are TGTGCCAGCAGTTCCGATACGGTAGCCAAAAACATTCAGTACTTC. Encoded protein: CASSSDTVAKNIQYF. The chain carries TRBV28 and TRBJ2-4; D gene uncertain. V lost 4 bases and J lost 0, with 10 bases in between. CDR1 is MDHEN, CDR2 SYDVKM, per germline. The CDR3 loop spans 15 amino acids.

The J gene is TRBJ2-7, the V gene TRBV3-1 (or the pseudogene TRBV3-2); no clear D gene. The CDR3 runs to 13 residues. V gave up 1 base and J gave up 7 bases, with 11 bases separating them. The germline V gene has CDR1 LGHDT and CDR2 YNNKEL (reference sequence). The CDR3, as DNA: TGTGCCAGCAGCCAAGCCCTACTGGCGGAGCAGTACTTC. It codes for CASSQALLAEQYF.

The chain has TRBV19 and TRBJ2-1; D possibly corresponds to TRBD1 (6 bases). V lost 6 bases and J lost 4, with 10 bases in between. This CDR3 comprises 13 residues. Germline CDR1 is LNHDA and CDR2 is SQIVND (reference sequence). Here the CDR3 DNA reads TGTGCCAGTAGCCCCACAGGGTACAATGAGCAGTTCTTC. Amino acids: CASSPTGYNEQFF.

The rearrangement joins TRBV9 to TRBJ1-2, with D perhaps matching TRBD1 (5 bases). CDR3 size: 13 residues. Germline-derived CDR1 and CDR2 are SGDLS and YYNGEE. V lost 3 bases and J 7 bases, leaving 13 bases between the germline ends. The CDR3 is CASSASGLGGYTF. The DNA for the CDR3 is TGTGCCAGCAGCGCCTCAGGGCTCGGTGGCTACACCTTC.

This chain links TRBV9 with TRBJ2-2; unclear D gene. V was clipped by 4 bases and J by 6 bases, with 4 bases between them. Germline V gene sequence: CDR1 SGDLS, CDR2 YYNGEE. The CDR3 totals 11 residues. Written as DNA, the CDR3 is TGTGCCAGCAGCAGGGCCGGGGAGCTGTTTTTT. This codes for CASSRAGELFF.

This clone was seen a single time. At one end, the junction sequence differs from germline, possibly due to a read error. The genes are TRBV2 and TRBJ2-5; D is undetermined. Germline V gene sequence: CDR1 SNHLY, CDR2 FYNNEI. This CDR3 is 13 amino acids long. CDR3 bases: TGTGCCAGCATTAGGGCATACCAGGAGACCCAGTACTTC. This sequence encodes CASIRAYQETQYF.

This chain links TRBV5-4 with TRBJ2-7, with D unclear. Trimming left V 4 bases short and J 2 bases short, with 10 bases between. The CDR3 runs 13 residues. Germline CDR1 reads SGHNT; CDR2 reads YYREEE (reference sequence). Written as DNA, the CDR3 is TGTGCCAGCAGCCAACATAATACCTACGAGCAGTACTTC. Amino acid sequence: CASSQHNTYEQYF.

This clone was picked up one time. As DNA, the CDR3 is TGCAGTGCTAGTTCCGGGAGGTCGTACAATGAGCAGTTCTTC. Translating gives CSASSGRSYNEQFF. The chain carries TRBV20-1 and TRBJ2-1; 7 bases line up with TRBD2. Germline V gene sequence: CDR1 DFQATT, CDR2 SNEGSKA (reference sequence). The CDR3 runs 14 residues. The V gene end was trimmed by 3 bases and the J gene end by 4 bases; junction bases not matched to a gene: 6.

This rearrangement joins TRBV10-3 to TRBJ2-7; D gene ambiguous. The V and J ends lost 3 bases and 3 bases respectively, with 12 bases between them. Germline loops: CDR1 ENHRY, CDR2 SYGVKD. The CDR3 extends over 14 amino acids. The CDR3 coding sequence is TGTGCCATCAGTGAAGAGGTCCAAAGCTACGAGCAGTACTTC. Translating gives CAISEEVQSYEQYF.

The CDR3 sequence: CASSEDSGWSSYNEQFF. The CDR3 DNA sequence: TGTGCCAGCAGTGAAGATTCAGGCTGGAGCTCCTACAATGAGCAGTTCTTC. The chain employs TRBV6-1 and TRBJ2-1; no firm D call. Germline V lookup: CDR1 MNHNS, CDR2 SASEGT. The CDR3 loop spans 17 amino acids. V lost 1 base and J lost 0, with 13 bases in between.

The J gene is TRBJ2-7, the V gene TRBV11-3; D is uncertain. Germline loops: CDR1 SGHNT, CDR2 YENEEA. This CDR3 is built from 11 residues. V was cut by 3 bases and J by 3 bases, with 3 bases left in between. The CDR3 region is CASSFDYEQYF. CDR3 DNA sequence: TGTGCCAGCAGCTTTGACTACGAGCAGTACTTC. Full variable domain (outside the CDR3, taken from reference TRBV11-3 and TRBJ2-7): EAGVVQSPRYKIIEKKQPVAFWCNPISGHNTLYWYLQNLGQGPELLIRYENEEAVDDSQLPKDRFSAERLKGVDSTLKIQPAELGDSAVYLCASSFDYEQYFGPGTRLTVT.

The chain couples TRBV5-8 to TRBJ1-4; D unclear. Trimming pared 4 bases from V and 5 bases from J, leaving 15 bases between. CDR1 is SGHTS and CDR2 is YDEGEE in the germline V gene. This CDR3 comprises 15 residues. In DNA form, the CDR3 reads TGTGCCAGCAGCCCGGGTCTGGGAGGCAATGAAAAACTGTTTTTT. This gives the protein CASSPGLGGNEKLFF.

The chain couples TRBV6-5 to TRBJ2-5; the D gene is possibly TRBD2 (6 bases). Germline V CDR1 and CDR2: MNHEY, SVGAGI. This CDR3 contains 14 residues. Between the trimmed V and J ends, which lost 0 bases and 5 bases, there was a span of 10 bases. The CDR3 region has the DNA TGTGCCAGCAGTTACTCCCGGGGGATGGAGACCCAGTACTTC. Translated: CASSYSRGMETQYF.

The rearrangement uses TRBV27 and TRBJ2-7; D perhaps matches TRBD2 (5 bases). The germline gives CDR1 MNHEY, CDR2 SMNVEV (reference sequence). The ends were cut back, 2 bases at V and 7 bases at J, with 18 bases in the middle. This CDR3 is 15 amino acids long. This CDR3 reads CASSLGPTTRGEQYF. For the CDR3, the DNA is TGTGCCAGCAGTTTAGGCCCGACTACTCGAGGTGAGCAGTACTTC.

The genes are TRBV30 and TRBJ1-6, with D possibly TRBD1 on 6 matching bases. CDR1 and CDR2 (germline): GTSNPN, SVGIG (reference sequence). This CDR3 spans 15 amino acids. Trimming stripped 2 bases from V and 0 bases from J, with 8 bases between. CDR3 nucleotide sequence: TGTGCCTGGAGTAGGGGGGGCTCCTATAATTCACCCCTCCACTTT. Protein sequence: CAWSRGGSYNSPLHF.

This clone was recorded only once. V usage is TRBV6-2 or TRBV6-3 and J usage is TRBJ2-1, with 8 bases that match TRBD2. This CDR3 has 15 amino acids. Germline V CDR1 and CDR2: MNHEY, SVGEGT. Germline trimming cut 6 bases from V and 2 bases from J; bases unmatched to any gene: 6. The CDR3 region has the DNA TGTGCCAGCAGCAAGCGGGAGTTCCCCTACAATGAGCAGTTCTTC. Protein sequence: CASSKREFPYNEQFF.

The chain recombines TRBV7-9 with TRBJ1-4; 7 bases are shared with TRBD1. The germline CDR1 and CDR2 sequences are SEHNR and FQNEAQ (reference sequence). The V and J ends lost 4 bases and 5 bases, in that order; junction bases with no gene match: 7. This CDR3 is built from 15 residues. CDR3 in amino acids: CASSSRDSANEKLFF. In DNA form, the CDR3 reads TGTGCCAGCAGCTCCCGGGACAGCGCGAATGAAAAACTGTTTTTT.

V and J are TRBV29-1 and TRBJ2-7; 12 nucleotides line up with TRBD2. CDR1 is SQVTM and CDR2 is ANQGSEA in the germline V gene. With 3 bases clipped from V and 6 bases from J, the junction kept 3 bases outside the gene matches. CDR3 size: 13 residues. The CDR3 DNA reads TGCAGCGTTGACCTAGCGGGAGGGTTCGAGCAGTACTTC. Translating it yields CSVDLAGGFEQYF.

The chain recombines TRBV15 with TRBJ2-3; D remains ambiguous. With 6 bases removed from V and 2 bases from J, the gap between germline ends came to 9 bases. CDR3 length: 13 residues. Germline V gene sequence: CDR1 LNHNV, CDR2 YYDKDF (reference sequence). This CDR3 is CATSLWTTDTQYF. The CDR3, as DNA: TGTGCCACCAGTCTCTGGACCACAGATACGCAGTATTTT.

J is TRBJ2-3 and V is TRBV5-6; D unresolved. V was clipped by 0 bases and J by 1 base, with 15 bases between them. The CDR3 consists of 17 residues. CDR1 is SGHDT, CDR2 YYEEEE, per germline. This chain's CDR3 is CASSLVPRNFGTDTQYF. The CDR3 bases are TGTGCCAGCAGCTTGGTCCCCAGAAACTTCGGCACAGATACGCAGTATTTT.

The CDR3: CASSLPSGRRVGVEQYF. CDR3 coding DNA: TGTGCCAGCAGTTTACCTAGCGGGAGACGTGTGGGTGTGGAGCAGTACTTC. The rearrangement links TRBV28 to TRBJ2-7; 10 bases align to TRBD2. Looked up from germline, CDR1 is MDHEN and CDR2 is SYDVKM. The V and J ends lost 2 bases and 7 bases, in that order; junction bases with no gene match: 14. The CDR3 is 17 amino acids.

This clone showed up just once. The junction shows a germline mismatch at one end, possibly a read error. This rearrangement joins TRBV14 to TRBJ2-5; 7 nucleotides align to TRBD1. This CDR3 has 17 amino acids. Germline V CDR1 and CDR2: SGHDN, FVKESK. CDR3: CANSQLRQGLWRETQYF. The CDR3 nucleotides are TGTGCCAACAGCCAATTGAGACAGGGCCTTTGGAGGGAGACCCAGTACTTC.

The CDR3 bases are TGTGCCAGCAGTCTCTATAGCGGGAGCCTATTGGAGACCCAGTACTTC. This gives the protein CASSLYSGSLLETQYF. The gene calls are TRBV6-2 or TRBV6-3 and TRBJ2-5, with 9 positions matching TRBD2. The CDR3 contains 16 residues. Germline V gene lookup returns CDR1 MNHEY and CDR2 SVGEGT. The J segment lost 5 bases and the V segment lost 5 bases, leaving 12 bases of the junction unmatched.